The sequence of this T cell receptor beta chain was determined in a study of blood T cell repertoires in COVID-19. Study information: COVID-19 samples from acute and convalescent phases originated in the United States, Italy and Spain. In each case, the material was cDNA or gDNA derived from T cells, B-cell-depleted T cells, or PBMCs.

This CDR3 comprises 11 residues. The V end lost 0 bases, the J end lost 10 bases, and 4 bases lay between the germline ends. Germline lookup yields CDR1 MGHRA and CDR2 YSYEKL. Per the study methods: Amplification with reference gene primers provided the estimates of nucleated cell counts. The method was immunoSEQ multiplex PCR; TCRdb's version includes in-frame clones alone and lacks a portion of them. V, J and clone size are those of that table, while D and trimming were read from the DNA. Altogether 150,000 or so clones are present, approximately 78% being singletons, with the ten largest covering roughly 15%.

Material for sequencing was peripheral blood. The clonotype was recovered from a human donor with acute or convalescent COVID-19. The donor label of this sample is uncertain. The rearrangement uses TRBV4-1 and TRBJ2-1; D is undetermined. CDR3 sequence: CASSQEGEQFF. CDR3 DNA: TGCGCCAGCAGCCAAGAGGGCGAGCAGTTCTTC.